Below are 14 T cell receptor beta chains sequenced from a single sample in a study of blood T cells in healthy people across ages. Primed by a sample-barcoded 5' primer and a J-beta primer mix, a second PCR proceeded for 7 to 11 cycles. TCRdb re-called the 5' RACE reads through MiXCR, storing one row per CDR3 protein. The table includes about 640,000 distinct CDR3 sequences, 45% to 65% detected once. Sequenced sample: blood. These TCRs come from a man in his sixties in good health.

The rearrangement joins TRBV7-9 to TRBJ1-2, with 9 bases lining up with TRBD1. The CDR3 totals 13 residues. Germline trimming cut 5 bases from V and 6 bases from J; bases unmatched to any gene: 4. Looked up from germline, CDR1 is SEHNR and CDR2 is FQNEAQ (reference sequence). The CDR3 DNA sequence: TGTGCCAGCAGCCTATGGACAGGGGATGGCTACACCTTC. Translation: CASSLWTGDGYTF.

The chain couples TRBV20-1 to TRBJ2-5; D is unclear. V shed 6 bases and J shed 1 base, with 9 bases lying between them. This CDR3 spans 12 amino acids. Looked up from germline, CDR1 is DFQATT and CDR2 is SNEGSKA (reference sequence). CDR3 sequence reads: CSAGDFQETQYF. The CDR3 nucleotides are TGCAGTGCAGGAGATTTCCAAGAGACCCAGTACTTC.

This rearrangement joins TRBV27 to TRBJ2-5, with D possibly matching TRBD2 (6 bases). TRBJ2-7 explains the end of the DNA better; the J call may be wrong. This CDR3 is 12 amino acids long. Germline V lookup: CDR1 MNHEY, CDR2 SMNVEV (reference sequence). The CDR3 DNA follows: TGTGCCAGCAGTCGACTAGTTGGCGAGCAGTACTTC. Translating it yields CASSRLVGEQYF.

This clonotype was recorded a few times. The chain links TRBV10-3 to TRBJ1-2; 8 bases map to TRBD1. V lost 3 bases to trimming and J lost 2 bases; unmatched junction nucleotides: 5. This CDR3 region has 15 residues. CDR1 ENHRY and CDR2 SYGVKD come from the germline V gene. CDR3 nucleotides: TGTGCCATCAGTGACCCGGACAGGGAAAACTATGGCTACACCTTC. This codes for CAISDPDRENYGYTF.

This chain uses TRBV7-9 with TRBJ2-1, with a tentative D call TRBD1 (5 bases). This CDR3 contains 17 residues. The germline V and J ends were trimmed by 1 base and 3 bases, with 16 bases remaining between them. The germline V gene has CDR1 SEHNR and CDR2 FQNEAQ (reference sequence). Written as DNA, the CDR3 is TGTGCCAGCAGCTTAGATCCAGGCCAGGGCGGCTACAATGAGCAGTTCTTC. Its translation: CASSLDPGQGGYNEQFF.

This clonotype was counted a few times. The chain joins TRBV20-1 to TRBJ1-2; 9 bases match TRBD1. The ends lost 3 bases at V and 5 bases at J; junction bases unmatched: 7. The CDR3 runs 14 residues. Germline V gives CDR1 DFQATT, CDR2 SNEGSKA (reference sequence). This chain's CDR3 is CSARTGGSGYGYTF. The CDR3 DNA is TGCAGTGCTAGGACAGGGGGAAGCGGGTATGGCTACACCTTC.

There are a few counts of this clonotype. The chain links TRBV7-2 to TRBJ2-7, with TRBD1 identical over 9 bases. This CDR3 has 15 residues. V shed 0 bases and J 3 bases; nucleotides not matched to a gene: 3. Looked up from germline, CDR1 is SGHTA and CDR2 is FQGNSA. CDR3 in DNA: TGTGCCAGCAGCTTAGCCCTGGGACAGGGCTACGAGCAGTACTTC. Translated: CASSLALGQGYEQYF.

The chain is built from TRBV20-1 and TRBJ2-5; D is perhaps TRBD2 (6 bases). The CDR3 sequence is 13 residues long. From germline, CDR1 is DFQATT and CDR2 SNEGSKA (reference sequence). The V gene lost 7 bases and the J gene lost 3 bases, with 15 bases spanning the gap. CDR3: CSVIFSGEETQYF. CDR3 nucleotides: TGCAGTGTAATTTTTTCGGGGGAAGAGACCCAGTACTTC.

The chain combines TRBV3-1 with TRBJ1-1, with TRBD1 as a possible D gene (5 bases). There are 15 residues in the CDR3. Germline V gene sequence: CDR1 LGHDT, CDR2 YNNKEL (reference sequence). V gave up 1 base and J gave up 1 base, with 10 bases separating them. CDR3 in amino acids: CASSQADRPNTEAFF. The CDR3 bases are TGTGCCAGCAGCCAAGCCGACAGACCGAACACTGAAGCTTTCTTT.

This clonotype showed up just a few times. The rearrangement uses TRBV28 and TRBJ2-3, with a weak D call TRBD1 (6 bases). This CDR3 comprises 15 residues. The V end was cut by 6 bases, the J end by 0 bases, with 13 bases between. Germline assignment: CDR1 MDHEN and CDR2 SYDVKM. The CDR3 here is CASRPRQGSTDTQYF. In nucleotides, the CDR3 is TGTGCCAGCAGGCCTCGGCAGGGGAGCACAGATACGCAGTATTTT. Full variable domain (rest looked up from reference TRBV28 and TRBJ2-3): DVKVTQSSRYLVKRTGEKVFLECVQDMDHENMFWYRQDPGLGLRLIYFSYDVKMKEKGDIPEGYSVSREKKERFSLILESASTNQTSMYLCASRPRQGSTDTQYFGPGTRLTVL.

This chain connects TRBV27 to TRBJ2-5; weak D call: TRBD2 (7 bases). Germline loops: CDR1 MNHEY, CDR2 SMNVEV (reference sequence). V lost 5 bases, J lost 1 base, and 17 bases lay in between. The CDR3 sequence is 16 residues long. In nucleotides, the CDR3 is TGTGCCAGCAGTATATACCGCGGGGGCGGCCAAGAGACCCAGTACTTC. Its translation: CASSIYRGGGQETQYF.

This sequence joins TRBV2 and TRBJ1-1; TRBD1 is a possible D gene (6 bases). The CDR3 runs 14 residues. The V and J ends lost 6 bases and 0 bases respectively, with 11 bases between them. In germline, CDR1 is SNHLY, CDR2 FYNNEI. CDR3 sequence: CASSHRDLNTEAFF. The CDR3 DNA reads TGTGCCAGCAGCCACAGGGACTTGAACACTGAAGCTTTCTTT.

This clonotype was recorded a few times. The rearrangement joins TRBV5-1 to TRBJ2-1, with a possible D match to TRBD2 (6 bases). Germline V gene lookup returns CDR1 SGHRS and CDR2 YFSETQ. The CDR3 has 15 residues. V gave up 2 bases and J gave up 3 bases, with 12 bases separating them. CDR3 nucleotides: TGCGCCAGCAGCTTATTGGGGGGTCTCTACAATGAGCAGTTCTTC. This sequence encodes CASSLLGGLYNEQFF.

A word on this clonotype: At one of its ends the junction is not consistent with the germline gene, which may arise from a read error. CDR3 in DNA: TGCACCGTTGAGGGGACAGACTATGGCTACACCTTC. It codes for CTVEGTDYGYTF. The rearrangement uses TRBV29-1 and TRBJ1-2; 7 nucleotides agree with TRBD1. This CDR3 is built from 12 residues. Germline V lookup: CDR1 SQVTM, CDR2 ANQGSEA. The complete variable domain, with remaining parts taken from reference TRBV29-1 and TRBJ1-2, reads SAVISQKPSRDICQRGTSLTIQCQVDSQVTMMFWYRQQPGQSLTLIATANQGSEATYESGFVIDKFPISRPNLTFSTLTVSNMSPEDSSIYLCTVEGTDYGYTFGSGTRLTVV.